This entry lists 24 T cell receptor beta chains sequenced from one sample in a study of blood T cell repertoires in COVID-19. Sequenced by immunoSEQ multiplex PCR; TCRdb stores in-frame clones only, minus some. The top ten hold about 7.8% of the sample, which has around 220,000 clones, less than 85% seen once. Sequences were obtained from peripheral blood. These receptors all stem from a woman at least 80 years old with COVID-19, enrolled during active disease.

The gene calls are TRBV19 and TRBJ1-3; tentatively, D is TRBD1 (5 bases). The V gene lost 6 bases and the J gene lost 5 bases, with 14 bases spanning the gap. From germline, CDR1 is LNHDA and CDR2 SQIVND (reference sequence). The CDR3 totals 14 residues. The CDR3 reads CASREQAYRNTIYF. CDR3 in DNA: TGTGCCAGTAGAGAACAGGCATACCGAAACACCATATATTTT.

The rearrangement joins TRBV5-4 to TRBJ2-3; 9 nucleotides align to TRBD1. Trimming removed 2 bases from V and 3 bases from J; junction bases left unmatched: 7. CDR3 length: 16 amino acids. Germline V CDR1 and CDR2: SGHNT, YYREEE (reference sequence). The CDR3 here is CASSFRQGGTTDTQYF. CDR3 bases: TGTGCCAGCAGCTTTAGACAGGGGGGAACAACAGATACGCAGTATTTT.

This rearrangement joins TRBV2 to TRBJ2-1; 10 bases align to TRBD2. The length of the CDR3 is 14 residues. Germline V gene lookup returns CDR1 SNHLY and CDR2 FYNNEI. Trimming cost V 8 bases and J 2 bases; bases outside gene matches: 3. CDR3 bases: TGTGCCAGCCGAGCGGGAGGGGCCTACAATGAGCAGTTCTTC. It codes for CASRAGGAYNEQFF.

The chain joins TRBV6-5 to TRBJ2-7, with TRBD1 matching over 8 bases. The ends lost 6 bases at V and 7 bases at J; junction bases unmatched: 5. This CDR3 contains 12 residues. CDR1 and CDR2 (germline): MNHEY, SVGAGI. CDR3 sequence: CASSHRGEEQYF. In DNA, the CDR3 is TGTGCCAGCAGCCACAGGGGGGAAGAGCAGTACTTC.

The chain joins TRBV28 to TRBJ1-6; 12 nucleotides match TRBD1. Unmatched junction bases numbered 4, after V lost 3 bases and J lost 10 bases. The CDR3 consists of 15 residues. The germline CDR1 and CDR2 sequences are MDHEN and SYDVKM. This CDR3 reads CASSLGTGGGSPLHF. The CDR3 DNA is TGTGCCAGCAGTTTGGGGACAGGGGGCGGGTCACCCCTCCACTTT.

This sequence joins TRBV2 and TRBJ1-1, with D possibly being TRBD1 (5 bases). Trimming took off 10 bases at V and 1 base at J, with 16 bases between the two ends. The CDR3 totals 14 residues. CDR1 is SNHLY, CDR2 FYNNEI, per germline. The DNA of the CDR3 is TGTGCCACCAGACCCCACGGGGGGAACACTGAAGCTTTCTTT. Its translation is CATRPHGGNTEAFF. Full variable domain (remainder filled in from reference TRBV2 and TRBJ1-1): EPEVTQTPSHQVTQMGQEVILRCVPISNHLYFYWYRQILGQKVEFLVSFYNNEISEKSEIFDDQFSVERPDGSNFTLKIRSTKLEDSAMYFCATRPHGGNTEAFFGQGTRLTVV.

The V call is TRBV4-1, the J call TRBJ2-1; maybe TRBD2 (6 bases). V was shortened by 4 bases and J by 4 bases, with 14 bases between the two germline ends. Germline V CDR1 and CDR2: MGHRA, YSYEKL. The CDR3 covers 15 residues. The CDR3 protein is CASSLSPSGYNEQFF. Written as DNA, the CDR3 is TGCGCCAGCAGCCTCAGCCCGAGCGGGTACAATGAGCAGTTCTTC.

The CDR3 region is CASSSTGGAFF. Written as DNA, the CDR3 is TGTGCCAGCAGTTCAACTGGGGGCGCTTTCTTT. The chain joins TRBV6-5 to TRBJ1-1, with a weak D call TRBD1 (6 bases). The CDR3 is 11 residues long. The ends were cut back, 4 bases at V and 11 bases at J, with 11 bases in the middle. Germline V CDR1 and CDR2: MNHEY, SVGAGI.

The gene calls are TRBV3-1 (or the pseudogene TRBV3-2) and TRBJ2-3; D ambiguous. V dropped 4 bases and J dropped 4 bases, with 6 bases sitting between them. The CDR3 extends over 12 amino acids. Looked up from germline, CDR1 is LGHDT and CDR2 is YNNKEL (reference sequence). The CDR3 DNA is TGTGCCAGCAGCCCCTCCTCAGATACGCAGTATTTT. Its translation is CASSPSSDTQYF.

This rearrangement joins TRBV7-6 to TRBJ2-5, with 9 bases matching TRBD2. This CDR3 region has 14 residues. V lost 5 bases and J lost 0; bases outside the gene matches: 1. Germline-derived CDR1 and CDR2 are SGHVS and FNYEAQ. In DNA form, the CDR3 reads TGTGCCAGCAGCAGGACTAGCGACCAAGAGACCCAGTACTTC. This gives the protein CASSRTSDQETQYF.

The chain has TRBV6-5 and TRBJ1-2; 8 nucleotides agree with TRBD1. Germline CDR1 and CDR2: MNHEY and SVGAGI. Trimming cost V 6 bases and J 3 bases; bases outside gene matches: 6. The CDR3 totals 14 residues. The CDR3 sequence: CASSQGAGYYGYTF. CDR3 DNA: TGTGCCAGCAGCCAGGGGGCGGGCTACTATGGCTACACCTTC.

The V gene is TRBV6-6, the J gene TRBJ1-5; TRBD1 agrees at 8 bases. J lost 4 bases, V lost 8 bases, and 10 bases had no gene match. Looked up from germline, CDR1 is MNHNY and CDR2 is SVGAGI (reference sequence). CDR3 size: 15 residues. CDR3 in amino acids: CASGDRGHLNQPQHF. In DNA form, the CDR3 reads TGTGCCAGCGGCGACAGGGGCCACCTTAATCAGCCCCAGCATTTT.

V and J are TRBV7-3 and TRBJ2-1; perhaps TRBD2 as D (6 bases). Germline loops: CDR1 SGHTA, CDR2 FQGTGA. The ends were cut back, 5 bases at V and 6 bases at J, with 20 bases in the middle. This CDR3 is 16 amino acids long. Here the CDR3 DNA reads TGTGCCAGCAGCCCAAACCGGGACGGGGACTTCAATGAGCAGTTCTTC. Its protein is CASSPNRDGDFNEQFF.

V usage is TRBV12-3 or TRBV12-4 and J usage is TRBJ2-7, with a weak D call TRBD2 (6 bases). The CDR3 totals 13 residues. The ends were cut back, 2 bases at V and 9 bases at J, with 14 bases in the middle. CDR3 nucleotides: TGTGCCAGCAGTTTAAATCAAGACGGGGGGCAGTACTTC. This sequence encodes CASSLNQDGGQYF.

This clone occurred once. The chain uses TRBV12-5 and TRBJ1-1; no clear D. The CDR3 has 13 residues. Trimming shortened V by 2 bases and J by 4 bases, and 8 bases separated the two germline ends. Germline assignment: CDR1 LGHNT and CDR2 FRNRAP. CDR3 in DNA: TGTGCTAGTGGTTTGCGCACCAGCACTGAAGCTTTCTTT. Protein: CASGLRTSTEAFF.

The sample holds a few counts of this clone. This chain uses TRBV5-1 with TRBJ2-3; 8 bases map to TRBD1. Losses at the gene ends were 1 base for V and 4 bases for J; bases not matched to a gene: 2. The CDR3 contains 14 residues. Germline CDR1 reads SGHRS; CDR2 reads YFSETQ. The CDR3 DNA reads TGCGCCAGCAGCTTGCAGGGGGCACCAGATACGCAGTATTTT. Its protein is CASSLQGAPDTQYF.

This chain connects TRBV7-9 to TRBJ1-4; the D gene is possibly TRBD1 (5 bases). CDR3 size: 14 residues. V lost 1 base to trimming and J lost 4 bases, with 7 bases between them. Germline CDR1 and CDR2: SEHNR and FQNEAQ (reference sequence). The CDR3 DNA is TGTGCCAGCAGCTTAGGACAGCTTAATGAAAAACTGTTTTTT. It yields the protein CASSLGQLNEKLFF.

This clone has just one count. The chain employs TRBV9 and TRBJ2-1, with 9 bases matching TRBD2. J gave up 5 bases and V 0 bases, and 9 bases lay outside the gene matches. This CDR3 comprises 17 residues. CDR1 SGDLS and CDR2 YYNGEE come from the germline V gene. The CDR3, as DNA: TGTGCCAGCAGCGTAGCTGGGTCGACTAGCGGAAACAATGAGCAGTTCTTC. Amino acids: CASSVAGSTSGNNEQFF.

The CDR3 here is CASSDRGRSDTEAFF. DNA of the CDR3: TGTGCCAGTAGCGACAGGGGGAGATCGGACACTGAAGCTTTCTTT. The chain links TRBV19 to TRBJ1-1, with 9 bases that match TRBD1. V lost 6 bases to trimming and J lost 3 bases; unmatched junction nucleotides: 8. This CDR3 comprises 15 residues. CDR1 is LNHDA, CDR2 SQIVND, per germline (reference sequence).

This chain links TRBV14 with TRBJ2-7; no clear D gene. V lost 1 base and J 7 bases, leaving 14 bases between the germline ends. The CDR3 covers 14 residues. Germline assignment: CDR1 SGHDN and CDR2 FVKESK. Here the CDR3 DNA reads TGTGCCAGCAGCCAAGTCACGATCAGCGCGGAGCAGTACTTC. Translating it yields CASSQVTISAEQYF.

This clone was counted between two and nine times. The chain couples TRBV5-1 to TRBJ1-1; D might be TRBD1 (6 bases). Germline CDR1 reads SGHRS; CDR2 reads YFSETQ. The ends were cut back, 10 bases at V and 0 bases at J, with 16 bases in the middle. The CDR3 sequence is 14 residues long. CDR3 sequence reads: CASNVQGLNTEAFF. The CDR3 DNA sequence: TGCGCCTCCAATGTACAGGGCTTGAACACTGAAGCTTTCTTT.

This chain links TRBV3-1 (or the pseudogene TRBV3-2) with TRBJ1-4; no clear D. This CDR3 contains 14 residues. CDR1 and CDR2 (germline): LGHDT, YNNKEL (reference sequence). The V end lost 3 bases, the J end lost 6 bases, and 11 bases lay between the germline ends. CDR3 residues: CASSQRAVDEKLFF. The CDR3 coding sequence is TGTGCCAGCAGCCAGAGGGCTGTCGATGAAAAACTGTTTTTT.

The chain uses TRBV11-2 and TRBJ2-6, with 8 bases identical to TRBD1. Germline V lookup: CDR1 SGHAT, CDR2 FQNNGV. V shed 6 bases, J shed 4 bases, and the junction held 11 bases outside the gene matches. This CDR3 comprises 17 residues. CDR3 nucleotides: TGTGCCAGCAGAATATATGGCAGGGGGCGAGGGGCCAACGTCCTGACTTTC. Translation gives CASRIYGRGRGANVLTF. Full variable domain (rest looked up from reference TRBV11-2 and TRBJ2-6): EAGVAQSPRYKIIEKRQSVAFWCNPISGHATLYWYQQILGQGPKLLIQFQNNGVVDDSQLPKDRFSAERLKGVDSTLKIQPAKLEDSAVYLCASRIYGRGRGANVLTFGAGSRLTVL.

The rearrangement links TRBV19 to TRBJ2-5; 7 bases are shared with TRBD2. Germline CDR1 LNHDA, CDR2 SQIVND (reference sequence). V gave up 3 bases and J gave up 5 bases; unmatched junction bases: 12. CDR3 length equals 16 residues. The CDR3 here is CASSIGAGPRLETQYF. CDR3 sequence (DNA): TGTGCCAGTAGTATCGGAGCGGGACCCCGCTTGGAGACCCAGTACTTC.